Following are 19 T cell receptor beta chains from one sample sequenced in a study of Ad26.COV2.S vaccination and SARS-CoV-2 variants. Sequencing was performed with immunoSEQ multiplex PCR; in TCRdb, only in-frame clones are kept and a portion is missing. The sample has about 350,000 clones, 92% seen once. Sample: peripheral blood, taken after recovery from COVID-19. The receptors shown here come from a human donor who had recovered from COVID-19.

This clone was detected once. This rearrangement joins TRBV9 to TRBJ1-2; D is perhaps TRBD1 (5 bases). The germline gives CDR1 SGDLS, CDR2 YYNGEE. There are 15 residues in the CDR3. The V end lost 3 bases, the J end lost 4 bases, and 16 bases lay between the germline ends. CDR3 sequence: CASSEIPDSSYGYTF. In DNA form, the CDR3 reads TGTGCCAGCAGCGAAATCCCTGACAGTTCCTATGGCTACACCTTC.

This chain uses TRBV27 with TRBJ2-5; the match to TRBD1 covers 9 bases. From germline, CDR1 is MNHEY and CDR2 SMNVEV (reference sequence). The CDR3 contains 13 residues. Losses at the gene ends were 6 bases for V and 7 bases for J; bases not matched to a gene: 6. CDR3 amino acids: CASRGTGQGTQYF. The CDR3 DNA is TGTGCCAGCAGAGGGACAGGGCAGGGGACCCAGTACTTC.

The gene calls are TRBV29-1 and TRBJ2-5, with 12 bases lining up with TRBD2. This CDR3 spans 17 amino acids. The germline CDR1 and CDR2 sequences are SQVTM and ANQGSEA. Trimming at V came to 6 bases and at J to 4 bases, leaving 15 bases not matched to a gene. DNA of the CDR3: TGCAGCGTCAACACTGGAGCTAGCGGGGGGGCCGGAGAGACCCAGTACTTC. It yields the protein CSVNTGASGGAGETQYF.

J is TRBJ2-7 and V is TRBV7-9, with D perhaps TRBD2 (6 bases). There are 15 residues in the CDR3. The germline V gene has CDR1 SEHNR and CDR2 FQNEAQ (reference sequence). The V and J ends lost 1 base and 3 bases respectively, with 13 bases between them. CDR3 in amino acids: CASSLVGDSNYEQYF. CDR3 DNA sequence: TGTGCCAGCAGCTTAGTAGGGGACTCCAACTACGAGCAGTACTTC.

The rearrangement uses TRBV9 and TRBJ1-2, with D possibly being TRBD1 (5 bases). The germline V gene has CDR1 SGDLS and CDR2 YYNGEE. The CDR3 contains 14 residues. V lost 1 base to trimming and J lost 4 bases, with 11 bases between them. The CDR3 loop is CASSVSEGIYGYTF. The CDR3 DNA reads TGTGCCAGCAGCGTATCAGAGGGGATCTATGGCTACACCTTC.

This chain joins TRBV27 and TRBJ1-1; D possibly corresponds to TRBD1 (6 bases). CDR1 is MNHEY and CDR2 is SMNVEV in the germline V gene (reference sequence). V was shortened by 6 bases and J by 8 bases, with 10 bases between the two germline ends. This CDR3 has 11 residues. The CDR3 loop reads CASRGRGEAFF. The CDR3 bases are TGTGCCAGCAGGGGCAGGGGCGAAGCTTTCTTT.

The chain has TRBV12-2 and TRBJ2-1; TRBD1 was called by the table and not checked on the DNA. TRBV12-2 is shown as a pseudogene. This CDR3 region has 12 residues. In nucleotides, the CDR3 is TGTGCAAGTCGCTTCGAGGGGGATGAGCAGTTCTTC. It translates to CASRFEGDEQFF.

The V and J genes are TRBV7-6 and TRBJ2-7; 9 nucleotides agree with TRBD1. The ends lost 4 bases at V and 7 bases at J; junction bases unmatched: 11. Germline assignment: CDR1 SGHVS and CDR2 FNYEAQ. This CDR3 comprises 15 residues. As DNA, the CDR3 is TGTGCCAGCAGCTCCCCGGGACAGGGTATTGAAGAGCAGTACTTC. Translation gives CASSSPGQGIEEQYF.

V and J are TRBV4-3 and TRBJ1-1; tentatively, D is TRBD1 (6 bases). Deletions cut 2 bases from V and 0 bases from J, with 10 bases between. Germline V lookup: CDR1 LGHNA, CDR2 YSLEER. The CDR3 is 15 residues long. The CDR3 is CASSQRDRMNTEAFF. The CDR3 DNA sequence: TGCGCCAGCAGCCAACGCGACAGGATGAACACTGAAGCTTTCTTT.

This chain connects TRBV9 to TRBJ2-1; 10 bases map to TRBD2. The germline gives CDR1 SGDLS, CDR2 YYNGEE. Trimming cost V 2 bases and J 3 bases; bases outside gene matches: 2. The CDR3 has 15 amino acids. This CDR3 reads CASSVSSGGYNEQFF. As DNA, the CDR3 is TGTGCCAGCAGCGTGTCTAGCGGGGGCTACAATGAGCAGTTCTTC.

The chain recombines TRBV4-3 with TRBJ1-2, with TRBD1 as a possible D gene (6 bases). CDR3 size: 17 residues. V lost 1 base and J lost 2, with 17 bases in between. Looked up from germline, CDR1 is LGHNA and CDR2 is YSLEER. The CDR3 nucleotides read TGCGCCAGCAGCCAAGGTTGGGAGGAGGACAGAAACTATGGCTACACCTTC. Amino acid sequence: CASSQGWEEDRNYGYTF.

This clone appeared once. The J gene is TRBJ2-7, the V gene TRBV2, with 10 nucleotides matching TRBD2. V trimming: 3 bases; J trimming: 1 base; junction bases outside the gene matches: 9. The CDR3 has 17 amino acids. The germline gives CDR1 SNHLY, CDR2 FYNNEI. The CDR3: CASSELSGGLKSYEQYF. The CDR3 bases are TGTGCCAGCAGTGAGCTTAGCGGGGGGTTAAAGTCCTACGAGCAGTACTTC.

This rearrangement joins TRBV7-9 to TRBJ1-4; a weak D match, TRBD1 (5 bases). The CDR3 loop spans 16 amino acids. Trimming removed 5 bases at V and 7 bases at J, with 20 bases between. In germline, CDR1 is SEHNR, CDR2 FQNEAQ (reference sequence). The CDR3 nucleotides read TGTGCCAGCAGCCGCGAGAGGGGCGAGTTTAGTGAAAAACTGTTTTTT. It translates to CASSRERGEFSEKLFF.

The chain recombines TRBV5-4 with TRBJ2-7, with D possibly matching TRBD2 (5 bases). Germline-derived CDR1 and CDR2 are SGHNT and YYREEE (reference sequence). V was shortened by 2 bases and J by 6 bases, with 12 bases between the two germline ends. There are 13 residues in the CDR3. In DNA form, the CDR3 reads TGTGCCAGCAGCTTAGGACTCTCCCTCGAGCAGTACTTC. Its translation is CASSLGLSLEQYF.

This clone was seen a single time. This chain joins TRBV2 and TRBJ2-2; no reliable D call. This CDR3 region has 13 residues. The V and J ends lost 4 bases and 6 bases respectively, with 9 bases between them. Germline V gene sequence: CDR1 SNHLY, CDR2 FYNNEI. The CDR3 reads CASSVWRPGELFF. The CDR3 nucleotides read TGTGCCAGCAGTGTTTGGCGGCCCGGGGAGCTGTTTTTT. The full variable domain, with the rest looked up from reference TRBV2 and TRBJ2-2, is EPEVTQTPSHQVTQMGQEVILRCVPISNHLYFYWYRQILGQKVEFLVSFYNNEISEKSEIFDDQFSVERPDGSNFTLKIRSTKLEDSAMYFCASSVWRPGELFFGEGSRLTVL.

The table lists this clone with a count of one. This chain joins TRBV5-1 and TRBJ1-1; perhaps TRBD1 as D (5 bases). Trimming left V 1 base short and J 3 bases short, with 10 bases between. CDR3 length equals 14 residues. Germline CDR1 and CDR2: SGHRS and YFSETQ. The CDR3 here is CASSLQGTDTEAFF. The CDR3 DNA is TGCGCCAGCAGCTTGCAAGGGACGGACACTGAAGCTTTCTTT.

The rearrangement links TRBV9 to TRBJ1-2; possibly TRBD1 for D (5 bases). The CDR3 loop spans 17 amino acids. V lost 0 bases and J 2 bases, leaving 17 bases between the germline ends. The germline CDR1 and CDR2 sequences are SGDLS and YYNGEE. In DNA, the CDR3 is TGTGCCAGCAGCGTAGGGACCTGGGGGGGAGGGAACTATGGCTACACCTTC. It specifies CASSVGTWGGGNYGYTF. Together with reference TRBV9 and TRBJ1-2, the CDR3 gives the full variable domain: DSGVTQTPKHLITATGQRVTLRCSPRSGDLSVYWYQQSLDQGLQFLIQYYNGEERAKGNILERFSAQQFPDLHSELNLSSLELGDSALYFCASSVGTWGGGNYGYTFGSGTRLTVV.

This chain links TRBV5-1 with TRBJ1-1, with 7 bases matching TRBD1. The CDR3 is made up of 15 amino acids. Trimming cost V 2 bases and J 5 bases; bases outside gene matches: 9. Looked up from germline, CDR1 is SGHRS and CDR2 is YFSETQ. The CDR3 is CASSLQEGALTEAFF. The CDR3 DNA sequence: TGCGCCAGCAGCTTACAGGAGGGGGCGCTTACTGAAGCTTTCTTT.

The chain combines TRBV5-1 with TRBJ2-2; 7 bases agree with TRBD2. The germline V gene has CDR1 SGHRS and CDR2 YFSETQ. The CDR3 has 16 amino acids. V dropped 5 bases and J dropped 3; count of bases not matched to a gene: 10. CDR3 in DNA: TGCGCCAGCAGTACTCCGGGAGGAAGAGACACCGGGGAGCTGTTTTTT. This codes for CASSTPGGRDTGELFF.